What follows are 2 T cell receptor beta chains derived from one specimen sequenced in a study of beta chain features in type 1 diabetes. Expressed TCRB transcripts got sequenced, as all isolated RNA was reverse transcribed. TCRdb's copy holds only in-frame clones and misses some; the assay was immunoSEQ multiplex PCR. The sample contains 350,000 to 450,000 clones, about 15% of which appear only once. Sequenced: naive CD4+ T cells from blood. All receptors come from a woman in her late teens or twenties in good health.

This clone was counted between two and nine times. V usage is TRBV29-1 and J usage is TRBJ1-2; 8 nucleotides line up with TRBD1. CDR1 and CDR2 (germline): SQVTM, ANQGSEA. J gave up 2 bases and V 5 bases, and 7 bases lay outside the gene matches. The CDR3 consists of 14 residues. The CDR3 loop is CSVNLGQENYGYTF. In nucleotides, the CDR3 is TGCAGCGTTAACTTGGGACAGGAGAACTATGGCTACACCTTC.

There are a few counts of this clone. V gene TRBV9 combines with J gene TRBJ2-3; 13 bases align to TRBD2. The CDR3 has 16 amino acids. Per the germline V gene, CDR1 is SGDLS and CDR2 is YYNGEE. Trimming removed 2 bases from V and 5 bases from J; junction bases left unmatched: 5. The CDR3 nucleotides read TGTGCCAGCAGCGTCGGACTAGCGGGAGCAGTAGATACGCAGTATTTT. Encoded protein: CASSVGLAGAVDTQYF.